The clone carrying this T cell receptor beta chain was found a few times. Libraries were prepared by immunoSEQ multiplex PCR; TCRdb keeps only in-frame clonotypes and omits some of them. The repertoire holds roughly 310,000 clones, with 88% as singletons. The data stem from a study of blood T cell repertoires in COVID-19. CDR3 length: 15 amino acids. Germline V gene sequence: CDR1 MNHEY, CDR2 SVGAGI. V lost 8 bases and J lost 5; bases outside the gene matches: 14. Sequenced material: peripheral blood. V usage is TRBV6-5 and J usage is TRBJ2-5, with 7 positions matching TRBD2. The origin of this receptor is a woman between 50 and 59 years old with active or convalescent COVID-19. CDR3 nucleotides: TGTGCCAGCGCAGTCACGAGGGAGGGCCCGGAGACCCAGTACTTC. Translation: CASAVTREGPETQYF.